This T cell receptor (beta chain) was recovered during a study of patients and donors after allogeneic stem cell transplantation. V lost 1 base and J lost 6, with 1 base in between. The CDR3 has 11 residues. TCRdb redid the calling of the RT-PCR reads with MiXCR, one entry per CDR3 protein. The data show under 200,000 distinct CDR3 sequences, with 30% seen just once and around 3.3% held by the top ten. This clonotype is categorized as medium-sized (0.01 to 0.1%). Material for sequencing was blood, either unsorted or a sorted T cell fraction (not recorded which). V usage is TRBV12-3 or TRBV12-4 and J usage is TRBJ1-5; D not resolved. This TCR was sampled from a human donor who was either an allogeneic HSCT recipient or a stem cell or donor lymphocyte infusion donor (not recorded which). It is not recorded whose cells these are; they may come from a transplant donor. CDR3 amino acids: CASSLGQPQHF. CDR3 DNA: TGTGCCAGCAGTTTAGGTCAGCCCCAGCATTTT.